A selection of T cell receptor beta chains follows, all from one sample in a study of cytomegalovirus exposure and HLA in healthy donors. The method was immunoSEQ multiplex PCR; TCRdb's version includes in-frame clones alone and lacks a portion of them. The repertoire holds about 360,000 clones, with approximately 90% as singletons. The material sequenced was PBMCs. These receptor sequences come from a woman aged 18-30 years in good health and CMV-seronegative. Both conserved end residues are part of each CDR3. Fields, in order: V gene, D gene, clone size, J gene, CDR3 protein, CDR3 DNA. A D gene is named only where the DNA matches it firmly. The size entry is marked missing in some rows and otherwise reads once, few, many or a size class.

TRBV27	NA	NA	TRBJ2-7	CASALGGGIYEQYF	TGTGCCAGCGCCCTGGGAGGGGGGATCTACGAGCAGTACTTC
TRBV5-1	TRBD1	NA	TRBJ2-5	CASSAGQGAETQYF	TGCGCCAGCAGCGCGGGACAGGGGGCAGAGACCCAGTACTTC
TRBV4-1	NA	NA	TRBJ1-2	CASSQEAGERYGYTF	TGCGCCAGCAGCCAAGAGGCCGGGGAACGCTATGGCTACACCTTC
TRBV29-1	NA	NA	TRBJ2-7	CSVARLAPYEQYF	TGCAGCGTTGCGAGACTGGCGCCCTACGAGCAGTACTTC
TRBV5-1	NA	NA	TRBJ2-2	CASSSEWGDTGELFF	TGCGCCAGCAGCTCCGAATGGGGCGACACCGGGGAGCTGTTTTTT
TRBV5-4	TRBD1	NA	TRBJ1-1	CASSRPKQGGGGYTEAFF	TGTGCCAGCAGCCGCCCAAAACAGGGGGGCGGCGGGTACACTGAAGCTTTCTTT
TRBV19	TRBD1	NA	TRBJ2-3	CASSIGTVPDTQYF	TGTGCCAGTAGTATCGGGACAGTCCCAGATACGCAGTATTTT
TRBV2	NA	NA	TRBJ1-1	CASSEAGGLYTEAFF	TGTGCCAGCAGTGAAGCGGGGGGGCTTTATACTGAAGCTTTCTTT
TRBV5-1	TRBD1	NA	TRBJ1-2	CASSPGTANYGYTF	TGCGCCAGCAGCCCGGGGACAGCTAACTATGGCTACACCTTC
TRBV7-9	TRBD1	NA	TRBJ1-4	CASSLGNRGLEKLFF	TGTGCCAGCAGCTTAGGAAACAGGGGGCTTGAAAAACTGTTTTTT
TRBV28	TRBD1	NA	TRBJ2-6	CASSNRGSGANVLTF	TGTGCCAGCAGTAACAGGGGTAGTGGGGCCAACGTCCTGACTTTC
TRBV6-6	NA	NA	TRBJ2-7	CASSYSTGQTYEQYF	TGTGCCAGCAGTTACTCGACAGGTCAAACCTACGAGCAGTACTTC
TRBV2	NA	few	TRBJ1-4	CASSAKLGQLSELFF	TGTGCCAGCAGCGCCAAACTTGGACAGCTCAGTGAACTGTTTTTT
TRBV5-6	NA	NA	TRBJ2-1	CASSSSREQFF	TGTGCCAGCAGTTCTAGCCGCGAGCAGTTCTTC
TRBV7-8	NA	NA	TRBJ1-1	CASSLDREPTEAFF	TGTGCCAGCAGCTTAGACAGGGAGCCAACTGAAGCTTTCTTT
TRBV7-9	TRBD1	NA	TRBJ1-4	CASSVPGQGSEKLFF	TGTGCCAGCAGCGTGCCGGGACAGGGGTCTGAAAAACTGTTTTTT
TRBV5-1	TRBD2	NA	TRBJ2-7	CASSLGGREGLWEQYF	TGCGCCAGCAGCTTGGGTGGCCGGGAGGGCCTTTGGGAGCAGTACTTC
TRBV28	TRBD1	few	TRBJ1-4	CATSTPGQGGEKLFF	TGTGCCACCTCTACCCCGGGACAGGGAGGGGAAAAACTGTTTTTT
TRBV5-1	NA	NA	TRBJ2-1	CASSLEPRAYNEQFF	TGCGCCAGCAGCTTGGAGCCGCGGGCGTACAATGAGCAGTTCTTC
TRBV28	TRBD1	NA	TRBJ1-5	CATPGQPYPNQPQHF	TGTGCCACCCCGGGACAGCCCTATCCCAATCAGCCCCAGCATTTT
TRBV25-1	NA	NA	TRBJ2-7	CASTRGSYEQYF	TGTGCCAGCACCAGAGGCTCCTACGAGCAGTACTTC
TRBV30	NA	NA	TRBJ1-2	CAWSVTRGYTF	TGTGCCTGGAGTGTAACTCGGGGCTACACCTTC
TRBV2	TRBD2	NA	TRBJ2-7	CASNRGAGVSYEQYF	TGTGCCAGCAATCGGGGCGCGGGAGTCTCCTACGAGCAGTACTTC
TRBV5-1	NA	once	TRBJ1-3	CASSSSAFSGNTIYF	TGCGCCAGCAGCTCGTCTGCGTTCTCTGGAAACACCATATATTTT
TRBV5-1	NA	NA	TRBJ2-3	CASSIWRGRADTQYF	TGCGCCAGCAGCATTTGGCGGGGGCGGGCAGATACGCAGTATTTT
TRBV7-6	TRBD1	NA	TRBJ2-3	CASSETGGWRDTQYF	TGTGCCAGCAGCGAGACAGGGGGCTGGCGTGATACGCAGTATTTT
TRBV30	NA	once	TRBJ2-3	CAWKGLGTDTQYF	TGTGCCTGGAAGGGGCTGGGCACAGATACGCAGTATTTT
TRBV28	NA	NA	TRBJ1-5	CASIGGNQPQHF	TGTGCCAGCATCGGGGGCAATCAGCCCCAGCATTTT